This T cell receptor (beta chain) derives from a study of control samples from healthy donors and cancer patients. Here immunoSEQ multiplex PCR was the method, and the copy in TCRdb shows in-frame clones only, minus some. The table shows roughly 90,000 clones, with approximately 91% occurring only once. Trimming cost V 8 bases and J 7 bases; bases outside gene matches: 10. The V gene's germline CDR1 is SGHNT and CDR2 YENEEA. The CDR3 length is 14 residues. The specimen sequenced was PBMCs. The chain is built from TRBV11-3 and TRBJ2-2, with 7 bases matching TRBD1. The clonotype comes from a woman between 50 and 59 years old with colorectal cancer. The CDR3 DNA is TGTGCCAGCTCAGAACAGGGGAATCACGGGGAGCTGTTTTTT. Protein product: CASSEQGNHGELFF. Full variable domain (rest looked up from reference TRBV11-3 and TRBJ2-2): EAGVVQSPRYKIIEKKQPVAFWCNPISGHNTLYWYLQNLGQGPELLIRYENEEAVDDSQLPKDRFSAERLKGVDSTLKIQPAELGDSAVYLCASSEQGNHGELFFGEGSRLTVL.